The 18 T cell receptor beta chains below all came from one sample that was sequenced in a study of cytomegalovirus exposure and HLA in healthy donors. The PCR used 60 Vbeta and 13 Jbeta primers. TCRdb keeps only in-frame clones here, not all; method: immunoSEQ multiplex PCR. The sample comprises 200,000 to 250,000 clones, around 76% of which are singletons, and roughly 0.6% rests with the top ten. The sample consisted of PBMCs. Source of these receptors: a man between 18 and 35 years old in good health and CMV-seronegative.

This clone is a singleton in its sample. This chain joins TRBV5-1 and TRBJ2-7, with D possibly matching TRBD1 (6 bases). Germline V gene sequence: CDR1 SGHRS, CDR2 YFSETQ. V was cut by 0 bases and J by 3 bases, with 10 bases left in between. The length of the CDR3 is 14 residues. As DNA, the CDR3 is TGCGCCAGCAGCTTGGATCGGGACATCTACGAGCAGTACTTC. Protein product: CASSLDRDIYEQYF.

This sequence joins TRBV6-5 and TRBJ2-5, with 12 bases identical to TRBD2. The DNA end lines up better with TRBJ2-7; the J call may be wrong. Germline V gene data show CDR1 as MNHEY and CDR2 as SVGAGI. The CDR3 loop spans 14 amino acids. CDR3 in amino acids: CASTRTSGAYEQYF. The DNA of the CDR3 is TGTGCCAGCACTAGGACTAGCGGGGCCTACGAGCAGTACTTC.

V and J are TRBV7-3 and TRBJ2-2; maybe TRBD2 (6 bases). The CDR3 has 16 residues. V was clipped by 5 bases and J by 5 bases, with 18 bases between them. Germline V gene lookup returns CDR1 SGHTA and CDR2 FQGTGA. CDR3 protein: CASSKGGVVGTGELFF. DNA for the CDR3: TGTGCCAGCAGCAAAGGCGGGGTAGTAGGGACCGGGGAGCTGTTTTTT.

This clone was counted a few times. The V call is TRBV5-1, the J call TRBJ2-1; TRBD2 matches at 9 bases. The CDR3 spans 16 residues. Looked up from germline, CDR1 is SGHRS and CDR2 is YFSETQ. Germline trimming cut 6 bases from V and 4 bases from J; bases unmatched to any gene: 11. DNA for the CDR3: TGCGCCAGCAAACCACTTGCGGGAGGGCCGTACAATGAGCAGTTCTTC. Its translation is CASKPLAGGPYNEQFF. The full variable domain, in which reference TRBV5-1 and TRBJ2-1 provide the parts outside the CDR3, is KAGVTQTPRYLIKTRGQQVTLSCSPISGHRSVSWYQQTPGQGLQFLFEYFSETQRNKGNFPGRFSGRQFSNSRSEMNVSTLELGDSALYLCASKPLAGGPYNEQFFGPGTRLTVL.

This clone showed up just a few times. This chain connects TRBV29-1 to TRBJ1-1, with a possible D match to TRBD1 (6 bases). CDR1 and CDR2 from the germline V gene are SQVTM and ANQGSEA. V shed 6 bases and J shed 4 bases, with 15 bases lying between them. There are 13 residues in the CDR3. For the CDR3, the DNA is TGCAGCGTAGAACAGGGTGCCACCACTGAAGCTTTCTTT. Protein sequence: CSVEQGATTEAFF.

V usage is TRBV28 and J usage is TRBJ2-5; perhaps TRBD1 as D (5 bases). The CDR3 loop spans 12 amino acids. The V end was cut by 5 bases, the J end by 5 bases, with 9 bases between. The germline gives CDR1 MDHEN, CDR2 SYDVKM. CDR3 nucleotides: TGTGCCAGCAGTATAGACAGTGAGACCCAGTACTTC. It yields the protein CASSIDSETQYF.

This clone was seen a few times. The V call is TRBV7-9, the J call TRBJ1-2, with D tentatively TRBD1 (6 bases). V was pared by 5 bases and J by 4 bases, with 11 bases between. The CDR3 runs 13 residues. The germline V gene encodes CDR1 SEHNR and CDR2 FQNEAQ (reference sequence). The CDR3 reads CASSPTGFYGYTF. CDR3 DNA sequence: TGTGCCAGCAGCCCCACAGGGTTCTATGGCTACACCTTC.

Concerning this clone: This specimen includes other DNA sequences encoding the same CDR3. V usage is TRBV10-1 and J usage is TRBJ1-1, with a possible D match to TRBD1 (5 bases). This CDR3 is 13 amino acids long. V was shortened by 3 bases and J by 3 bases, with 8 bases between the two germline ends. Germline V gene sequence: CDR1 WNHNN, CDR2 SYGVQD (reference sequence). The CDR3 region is CASSEGADTEAFF. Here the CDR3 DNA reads TGCGCCAGCAGTGAAGGGGCGGACACTGAAGCTTTCTTT.

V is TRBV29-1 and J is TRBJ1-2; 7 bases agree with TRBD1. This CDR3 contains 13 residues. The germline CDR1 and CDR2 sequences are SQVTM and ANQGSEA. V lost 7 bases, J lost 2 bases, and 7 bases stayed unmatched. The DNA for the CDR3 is TGCAGCGCCTCACAGGGGCCCAACTATGGCTACACCTTC. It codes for CSASQGPNYGYTF.

The DNA for the CDR3 is TGTGCCAGCAGCCCGAGCGGGGGTAACTATGGCTACACCTTC. Translation gives CASSPSGGNYGYTF. The chain links TRBV5-4 to TRBJ1-2; D is perhaps TRBD1 (5 bases). Germline-derived CDR1 and CDR2 are SGHNT and YYREEE (reference sequence). Deletions cut 4 bases from V and 1 base from J, with 11 bases between. The CDR3 sequence is 14 residues long.

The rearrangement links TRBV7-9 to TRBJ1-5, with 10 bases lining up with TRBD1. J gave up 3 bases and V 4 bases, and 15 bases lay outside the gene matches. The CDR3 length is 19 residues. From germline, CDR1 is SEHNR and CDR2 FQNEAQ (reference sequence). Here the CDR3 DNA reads TGTGCCAGCAGCTCTTGGGGTCTGCGACAGGGGGCTATCAATCAGCCCCAGCATTTT. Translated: CASSSWGLRQGAINQPQHF. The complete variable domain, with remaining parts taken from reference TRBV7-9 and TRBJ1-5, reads DTGVSQNPRHKITKRGQNVTFRCDPISEHNRLYWYRQTLGQGPEFLTYFQNEAQLEKSRLLSDRFSAERPKGSFSTLEIQRTEQGDSAMYLCASSSWGLRQGAINQPQHFGDGTRLSIL.

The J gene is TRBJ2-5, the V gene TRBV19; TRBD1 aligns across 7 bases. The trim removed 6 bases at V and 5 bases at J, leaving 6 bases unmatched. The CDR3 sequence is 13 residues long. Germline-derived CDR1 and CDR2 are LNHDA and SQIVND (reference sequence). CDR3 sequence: CASSTGTAETQYF. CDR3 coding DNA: TGTGCCAGTAGCACCGGGACAGCGGAGACCCAGTACTTC.

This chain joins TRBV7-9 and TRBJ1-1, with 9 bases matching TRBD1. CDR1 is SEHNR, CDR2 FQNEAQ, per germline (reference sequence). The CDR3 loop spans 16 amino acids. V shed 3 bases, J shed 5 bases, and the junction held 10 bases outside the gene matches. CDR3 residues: CASSFGGGQGWTEAFF. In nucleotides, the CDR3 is TGTGCCAGCAGCTTTGGGGGTGGACAGGGGTGGACTGAAGCTTTCTTT.

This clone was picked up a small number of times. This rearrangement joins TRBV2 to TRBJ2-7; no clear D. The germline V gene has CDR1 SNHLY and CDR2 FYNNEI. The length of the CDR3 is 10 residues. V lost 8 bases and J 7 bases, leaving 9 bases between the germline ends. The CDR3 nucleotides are TGTGCCAGCCGCGAGGTGGAGCAGTACTTC. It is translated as CASREVEQYF.

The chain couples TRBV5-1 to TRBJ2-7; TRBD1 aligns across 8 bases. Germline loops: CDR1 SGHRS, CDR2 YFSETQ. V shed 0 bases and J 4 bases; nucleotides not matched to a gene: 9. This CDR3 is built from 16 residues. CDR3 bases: TGCGCCAGCAGCTTGGCCAGGGAACAGGGGGGTTACGAGCAGTACTTC. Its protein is CASSLAREQGGYEQYF.

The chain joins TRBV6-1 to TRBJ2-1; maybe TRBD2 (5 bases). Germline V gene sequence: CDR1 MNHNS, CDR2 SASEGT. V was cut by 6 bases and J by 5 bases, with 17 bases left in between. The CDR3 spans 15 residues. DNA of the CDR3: TGTGCCAGCAGGAACGGGAATGGTTTCGACAATGAGCAGTTCTTC. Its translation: CASRNGNGFDNEQFF.

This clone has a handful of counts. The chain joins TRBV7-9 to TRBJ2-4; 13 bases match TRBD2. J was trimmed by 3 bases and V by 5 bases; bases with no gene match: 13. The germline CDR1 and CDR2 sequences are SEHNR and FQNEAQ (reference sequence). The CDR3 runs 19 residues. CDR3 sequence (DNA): TGTGCCAGCAGCCTCCCGGGACTAGCGGGGATGGCTGACAAAAACATTCAGTACTTC. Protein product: CASSLPGLAGMADKNIQYF.

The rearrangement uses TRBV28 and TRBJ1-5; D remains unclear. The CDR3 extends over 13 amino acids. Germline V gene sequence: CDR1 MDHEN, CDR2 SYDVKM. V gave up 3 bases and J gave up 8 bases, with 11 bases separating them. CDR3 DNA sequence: TGTGCCAGCAGTTTCCCCATAGGAGAGCCCCAGCATTTT. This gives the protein CASSFPIGEPQHF. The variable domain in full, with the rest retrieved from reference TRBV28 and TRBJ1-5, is DVKVTQSSRYLVKRTGEKVFLECVQDMDHENMFWYRQDPGLGLRLIYFSYDVKMKEKGDIPEGYSVSREKKERFSLILESASTNQTSMYLCASSFPIGEPQHFGDGTRLSIL.